The rows below give T cell receptor beta chains drawn from one sample of a study of CD8 T cells in Susac syndrome. Using its own MiXCR run on the immunoSEQ multiplex PCR reads, TCRdb lists one record per CDR3 protein. This sample has 160,000 or so distinct CDR3 sequences; 92% occur once, and the top ten carry 0.08%. Input material: CD4+ T cells from PBMCs. The receptors come from a human donor in good health. The conserved cysteine and the conserved F or W are not part of the CDR3 here.

J: TRBJ1-2
V: TRBV12-3/TRBV12-4
CDR3: ASSSTGTGT

J: TRBJ2-2
V: TRBV4-3
CDR3: ASSQEMAGDTGELF

J: TRBJ2-3
V: TRBV20-1
CDR3: SGKWGPTDTQY

J: TRBJ1-2
V: TRBV10-2
CDR3: ASRRDRNGYT

J: TRBJ1-1
V: TRBV29-1
CDR3: SVEAPTNTEAF

J: TRBJ2-5
V: TRBV5-1
CDR3: ASSFASGGGETQY

J: TRBJ1-2
V: TRBV28
CDR3: ASSPLGHGYT

J: TRBJ1-5
V: TRBV20-1
CDR3: SAPLPGGGSRPQH

J: TRBJ1-1
V: TRBV3-1
CDR3: ASSQEGGTEAF

J: TRBJ2-7
V: TRBV6-5
CDR3: ASSYSALAYEQY

J: TRBJ2-3
V: TRBV12-3/TRBV12-4
CDR3: ASSQQGPSTDTQY

J: TRBJ1-3
V: TRBV12-3/TRBV12-4
CDR3: ASSLGTVAGNTIY

J: TRBJ2-1
V: TRBV4-1
CDR3: ASSQDLQGGYNEQF

J: TRBJ2-1
V: TRBV20-1
CDR3: SAPGAGGPPNEQF

J: TRBJ2-3
V: TRBV6-6
CDR3: ASSYGDRNTDTQY

J: TRBJ1-1
V: TRBV3-1
CDR3: ASSPQGLNTEAF

J: TRBJ2-1
V: TRBV4-1
CDR3: ASSQVFGQNYNEQF

J: TRBJ2-6
V: TRBV20-1
CDR3: SARVFTTHSGANVLT

J: TRBJ2-3
V: TRBV28
CDR3: ASSWGTSVYTDTQY

J: TRBJ2-2
V: TRBV6-1
CDR3: ASRLSHTENTGELF

J: TRBJ1-4
V: TRBV5-1
CDR3: ASTLSLTGEKLF

J: TRBJ2-7
V: TRBV20-1
CDR3: SARTGRNEQY

J: TRBJ1-1
V: TRBV2
CDR3: ASSVDRLNTEAF

J: TRBJ2-7
V: TRBV3-1
CDR3: ASSQSGAYYEQY

J: TRBJ1-2
V: TRBV27
CDR3: ASSLQSNYGYT

J: TRBJ1-4
V: TRBV13
CDR3: ASSSRQGANEKLF

J: TRBJ1-1
V: TRBV7-9
CDR3: ASSFSGANTEAF

J: TRBJ2-2
V: TRBV6-6
CDR3: ASSIPGRKGGELF

J: TRBJ1-2
V: TRBV12-3/TRBV12-4
CDR3: ASSLGRYGYT

J: TRBJ2-6
V: TRBV29-1
CDR3: SVKSGANVLT

J: TRBJ2-7
V: TRBV28
CDR3: ASSPPGAGNRGEQY

J: TRBJ2-7
V: TRBV4-2
CDR3: ASSLPDRVHHEQY

J: TRBJ2-1
V: TRBV5-1
CDR3: ASSWTGVLYNEQF

J: TRBJ1-1
V: TRBV7-9
CDR3: ASSPGRGTEAF

J: TRBJ2-2
V: TRBV4-1
CDR3: ASSQDFRATNTGELF

J: TRBJ1-2
V: TRBV7-9
CDR3: ATETGSVGYT

J: TRBJ2-4
V: TRBV28
CDR3: ASIPWGEGKNIQY

J: TRBJ1-5
V: TRBV5-1
CDR3: ASSPGAQWEPQH

J: TRBJ2-3
V: TRBV12-3/TRBV12-4
CDR3: ASSPQYTQY

J: TRBJ2-2
V: TRBV7-8
CDR3: ASSPWTGGGTGGELF

J: TRBJ2-3
V: TRBV20-1
CDR3: SARSPGLAGGAPDTQY

J: TRBJ1-1
V: TRBV6-2/TRBV6-3
CDR3: ASSYSLWRDQPEAF

J: TRBJ1-4
V: TRBV5-4
CDR3: ASSPDISNEKLF

J: TRBJ2-2
V: TRBV29-1
CDR3: SVRTGLAGTNTGELF